The 7 T cell receptor beta chains reported below all come from one sample, sequenced in a study of T-cell memory formation after mild COVID-19. One entry per CDR3 protein, called by TCRdb with MiXCR from the 5' RACE reads. Among hundreds of thousands of distinct CDR3 sequences, over 15% were seen once, and the ten largest hold 10% to 15%. Sequences were obtained from PBMCs or a T cell subset sorted from them (not recorded which). The receptors originated from an adult woman who had mild COVID-19 (a few samples of this study predate the infection). Cell type and time point are not known.

At least ten counts were recorded for this clonotype. One end of the junction varies from germline; a read error may be responsible. The V gene is TRBV7-2, the J gene TRBJ2-3; D might be TRBD2 (6 bases). This CDR3 region has 18 residues. Germline V gene lookup returns CDR1 SGHTA and CDR2 FQGNSA. This CDR3 is CASSSRSSVRASTDTQYF. The DNA of the CDR3 is TGTGCCAGCAGCTCCCGCTCTAGCGTAAGGGCTAGCACGGATACGCAGTATTTT.

The rearrangement joins TRBV6-1 to TRBJ2-2, with D unresolved. The CDR3 length is 13 residues. CDR1 is MNHNS, CDR2 SASEGT, per germline. V dropped 4 bases and J dropped 2 bases, with 5 bases sitting between them. CDR3 DNA: TGTGCCAGCAGTGCAGATAACACCGGGGAGCTGTTTTTT. This sequence encodes CASSADNTGELFF.

This clonotype showed up just a few times. The J gene is TRBJ1-1, the V gene TRBV29-1, with TRBD1 matching over 7 bases. The CDR3 is 14 residues long. Germline V gene lookup returns CDR1 SQVTM and CDR2 ANQGSEA. V was pared by 7 bases and J by 4 bases, with 12 bases of the junction left unmatched. The CDR3 here is CSAQGQEGGTEAFF. The CDR3 DNA reads as TGCAGCGCTCAAGGACAGGAAGGGGGCACTGAAGCTTTCTTT.

In this sample, this clonotype turned up a few times. J is TRBJ2-7 and V is TRBV18, with D unclear. V dropped 1 base and J dropped 3 bases, with 16 bases sitting between them. CDR3 length: 16 amino acids. CDR1 is KGHSH, CDR2 LQKENI, per germline. This chain's CDR3 is CASSPQDLLPFYEQYF. The DNA for the CDR3 is TGTGCCAGCTCACCACAGGACCTACTCCCTTTCTACGAGCAGTACTTC.

V is TRBV5-6 and J is TRBJ2-7; possibly TRBD2 for D (6 bases). The V and J ends lost 3 bases and 2 bases respectively, with 9 bases between them. Germline-derived CDR1 and CDR2 are SGHDT and YYEEEE. This CDR3 contains 13 residues. The chain's CDR3 is CASSSPSAYEQYF. CDR3 sequence (DNA): TGTGCCAGCAGCTCTCCTAGCGCCTACGAGCAGTACTTC.

The V and J genes are TRBV7-2 and TRBJ2-1, with 15 bases that match TRBD2. This CDR3 has 14 residues. Per the germline V gene, CDR1 is SGHTA and CDR2 is FQGNSA. Trimming at V came to 4 bases and at J to 14 bases, leaving 6 bases not matched to a gene. The CDR3 loop reads CASSSGLAGGTEFF. The CDR3 coding sequence is TGTGCCAGCAGCTCCGGACTAGCGGGAGGGACGGAGTTCTTC.

This chain connects TRBV20-1 to TRBJ1-1; tentative D call: TRBD1 (5 bases). V gave up 5 bases and J gave up 0 bases, with 10 bases separating them. The CDR3 has 13 amino acids. The V gene's germline CDR1 is DFQATT and CDR2 SNEGSKA (reference sequence). CDR3 DNA sequence: TGCAGTGCTTCTCGCAGGGTGAACACTGAAGCTTTCTTT. This encodes CSASRRVNTEAFF.